The clone carrying this T cell receptor (beta chain) was seen just once. What it binds is unknown. This entry comes from a study of OX40 agonist ivuxolimab in advanced cancers. The wider study: People in dose escalation had one of these cancers: hepatocellular carcinoma, melanoma, renal cell or head and neck cancer. Past anti-PD-1, anti-PD-L1 or anti-CTLA-4 therapy was accepted, and 35% to 45% had received some.

CDR3 length equals 12 residues. Germline V gene data show CDR1 as SGHNT and CDR2 as YYREEE (reference sequence). V gave up 2 bases and J gave up 13 bases, with 14 bases separating them. The study, taken as a whole, reports: On average, CD8+ T cells showed a greater number of expanded clones than CD4+. Normalized expansion of T-cell clones was also low for some nonresponders.

The assay was immunoSEQ multiplex PCR, and TCRdb's table has in-frame clones only and misses some. The sample has tens of thousands of clones, nearly 90% seen once. V is TRBV5-4 and J is TRBJ2-3, with D unresolved. This receptor was identified in an adult with an advanced solid tumor such as melanoma, head and neck, liver or kidney cancer. The sequencing used CD4+ or CD8+ T cells sorted from blood, collected in a trial of the OX40 agonist ivuxolimab. CDR3 sequence (DNA): TGTGCCAGCAGCTTACGTTCAGAAGTCGAGTATTTT. It specifies CASSLRSEVEYF. Combining the CDR3 with reference TRBV5-4 and TRBJ2-3 gives the whole variable domain ETGVTQSPTHLIKTRGQQVTLRCSSQSGHNTVSWYQQALGQGPQFIFQYYREEENGRGNFPPRFSGLQFPNYSSELNVNALELDDSALYLCASSLRSEVEYFGPGTRLTVL.